This T cell receptor (beta chain) was recovered during a study of shared clonotypes between healthy human individuals. Concerning this clone: Other nucleotide sequences in the sample specify the same CDR3.

Profiled with immunoSEQ multiplex PCR; TCRdb holds only in-frame clones, not every one. The sample holds 2 million to 3 million clones, around nine tenths seen once. Source material: naive CD4+ T cells sorted from blood. Noted subset: CD45RA+ positively selected. This clonotype was obtained from a man aged 18 to 30 in good health.

CDR3 loop: CASSDTSSYNSPLHF. In DNA, the CDR3 is TGTGCCAGCAGCGACACTAGCTCCTATAATTCACCCCTCCACTTT. This chain connects TRBV6-5 to TRBJ1-6, with D hard to call. Trimming stripped 6 bases from V and 0 bases from J, with 9 bases between. CDR1 MNHEY and CDR2 SVGAGI come from the germline V gene. This CDR3 spans 15 amino acids.